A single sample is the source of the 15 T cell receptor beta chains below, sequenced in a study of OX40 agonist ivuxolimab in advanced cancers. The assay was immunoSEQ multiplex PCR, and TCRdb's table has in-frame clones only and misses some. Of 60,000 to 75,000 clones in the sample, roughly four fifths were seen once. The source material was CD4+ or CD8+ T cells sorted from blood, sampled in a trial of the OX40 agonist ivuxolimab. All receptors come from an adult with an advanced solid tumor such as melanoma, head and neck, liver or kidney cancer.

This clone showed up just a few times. CDR3 residues: CASSEEQGAYEQYF. In DNA, the CDR3 is TGTGCCAGCAGTGAAGAACAGGGAGCCTACGAGCAGTACTTC. The chain has TRBV25-1 and TRBJ2-7, with D possibly being TRBD1 (6 bases). The CDR3 length is 14 residues. V gave up 2 bases and J gave up 2 bases, with 10 bases separating them. Germline V gives CDR1 MGHDK, CDR2 SYGVNS.

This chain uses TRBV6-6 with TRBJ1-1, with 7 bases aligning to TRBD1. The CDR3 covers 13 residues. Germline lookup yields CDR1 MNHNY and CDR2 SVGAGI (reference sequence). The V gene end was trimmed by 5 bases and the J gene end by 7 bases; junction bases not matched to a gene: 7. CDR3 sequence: CASSPGTALEAFF. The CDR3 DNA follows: TGTGCCAGCAGTCCAGGGACAGCCCTTGAAGCTTTCTTT.

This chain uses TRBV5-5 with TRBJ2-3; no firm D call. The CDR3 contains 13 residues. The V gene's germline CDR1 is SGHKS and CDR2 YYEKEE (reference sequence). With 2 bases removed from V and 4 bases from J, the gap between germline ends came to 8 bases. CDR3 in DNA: TGTGCCAGCAGCTTAGGAACCCCAGATACGCAGTATTTT. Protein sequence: CASSLGTPDTQYF.

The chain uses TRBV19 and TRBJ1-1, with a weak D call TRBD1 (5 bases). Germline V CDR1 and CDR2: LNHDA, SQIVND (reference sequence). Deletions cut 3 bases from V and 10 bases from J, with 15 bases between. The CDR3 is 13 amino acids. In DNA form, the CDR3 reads TGTGCCAGTAGTATGACGGGGGGGAAGGGAGCTTTCTTT. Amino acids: CASSMTGGKGAFF.

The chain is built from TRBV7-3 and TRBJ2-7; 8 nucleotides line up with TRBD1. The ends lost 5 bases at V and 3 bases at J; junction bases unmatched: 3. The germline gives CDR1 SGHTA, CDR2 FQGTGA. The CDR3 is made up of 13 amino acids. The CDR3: CASSQDRDYEQYF. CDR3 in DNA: TGTGCCAGCAGCCAGGACAGGGACTACGAGCAGTACTTC.

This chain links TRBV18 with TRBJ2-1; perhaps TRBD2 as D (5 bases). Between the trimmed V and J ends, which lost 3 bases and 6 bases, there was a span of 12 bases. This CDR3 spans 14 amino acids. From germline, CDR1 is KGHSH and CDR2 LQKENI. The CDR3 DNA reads TGTGCCAGCTCACCGGCCGGGGTACTCAATGAGCAGTTCTTC. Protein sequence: CASSPAGVLNEQFF.

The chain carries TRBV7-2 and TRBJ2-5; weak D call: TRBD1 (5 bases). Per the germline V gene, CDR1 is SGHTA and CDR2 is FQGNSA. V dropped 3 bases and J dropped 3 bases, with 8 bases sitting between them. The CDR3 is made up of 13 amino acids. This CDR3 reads CASSFGAKETQYF. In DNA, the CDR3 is TGTGCCAGCAGCTTTGGGGCCAAAGAGACCCAGTACTTC.

The CDR3 here is CASSGGLAYEQYF. In DNA form, the CDR3 reads TGTGCCAGCAGCGGGGGACTGGCCTACGAGCAGTACTTC. The V gene is TRBV5-4, the J gene TRBJ2-7, with D possibly TRBD2 on 6 matching bases. Germline V lookup: CDR1 SGHNT, CDR2 YYREEE (reference sequence). V lost 4 bases to trimming and J lost 2 bases, with 10 bases between them. The CDR3 covers 13 residues.

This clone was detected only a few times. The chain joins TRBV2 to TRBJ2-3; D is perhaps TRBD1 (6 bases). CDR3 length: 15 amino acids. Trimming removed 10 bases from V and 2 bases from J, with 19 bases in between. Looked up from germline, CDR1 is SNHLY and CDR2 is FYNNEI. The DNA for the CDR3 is TGTGCCATCCGAGCCGACAGGACAACCACAGATACGCAGTATTTT. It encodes CAIRADRTTTDTQYF.

CDR3 region: CASSAGLLDQPQHF. The CDR3 DNA follows: TGTGCCAGTAGTGCCGGACTTCTTGACCAGCCCCAGCATTTT. This chain links TRBV19 with TRBJ1-5; D unresolved. The CDR3 totals 14 residues. V shed 5 bases and J shed 7 bases, with 15 bases lying between them. Germline V CDR1 and CDR2: LNHDA, SQIVND (reference sequence).

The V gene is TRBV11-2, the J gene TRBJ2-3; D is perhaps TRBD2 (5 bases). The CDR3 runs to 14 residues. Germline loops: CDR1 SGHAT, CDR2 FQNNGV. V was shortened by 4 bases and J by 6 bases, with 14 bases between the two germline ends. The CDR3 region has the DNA TGTGCCAGCAGCTCCTATACCCGGGATGATACGCAGTATTTT. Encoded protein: CASSSYTRDDTQYF. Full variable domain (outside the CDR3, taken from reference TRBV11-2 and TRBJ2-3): EAGVAQSPRYKIIEKRQSVAFWCNPISGHATLYWYQQILGQGPKLLIQFQNNGVVDDSQLPKDRFSAERLKGVDSTLKIQPAKLEDSAVYLCASSSYTRDDTQYFGPGTRLTVL.

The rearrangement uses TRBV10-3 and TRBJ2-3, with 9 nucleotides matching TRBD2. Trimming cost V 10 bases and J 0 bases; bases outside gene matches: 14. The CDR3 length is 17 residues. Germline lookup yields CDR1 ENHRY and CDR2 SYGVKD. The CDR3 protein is CASKAAGGKSSTDTQYF. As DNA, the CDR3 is TGTGCCAGTAAGGCAGCGGGGGGCAAATCTAGCACAGATACGCAGTATTTT.

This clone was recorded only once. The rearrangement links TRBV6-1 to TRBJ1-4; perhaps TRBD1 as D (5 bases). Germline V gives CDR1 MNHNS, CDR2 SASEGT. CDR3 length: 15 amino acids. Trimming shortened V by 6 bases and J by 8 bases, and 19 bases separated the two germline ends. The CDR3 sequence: CASSALQVASEKLFF. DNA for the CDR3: TGTGCCAGCAGCGCCTTACAGGTCGCATCCGAAAAACTGTTTTTT.

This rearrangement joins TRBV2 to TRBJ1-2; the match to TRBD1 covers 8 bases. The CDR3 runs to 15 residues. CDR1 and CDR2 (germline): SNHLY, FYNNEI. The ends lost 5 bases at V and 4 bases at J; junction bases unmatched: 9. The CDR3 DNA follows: TGTGCCAGCAGTTTAGGTGACAGGGGTGGCTATGGCTACACCTTC. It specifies CASSLGDRGGYGYTF.

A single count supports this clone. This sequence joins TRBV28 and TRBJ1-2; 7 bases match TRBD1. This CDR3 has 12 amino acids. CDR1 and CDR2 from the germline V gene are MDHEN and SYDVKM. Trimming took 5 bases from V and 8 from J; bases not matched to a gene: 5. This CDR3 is CASSPGGGGYTF. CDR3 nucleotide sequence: TGTGCCAGCAGTCCAGGGGGGGGAGGCTACACCTTC.